The clone carrying this TCR beta chain came up a few times. The antigen is unknown. A process of 5'RACE template switching, which added a universal primer site and UMIs, was used to make TCR cDNA. TCRdb fed the 5' RACE reads into MiXCR, producing one record per CDR3 protein. The table shows 500,000 to 650,000 distinct CDR3 sequences, with around a sixth occurring only once. Trimming at V came to 6 bases and at J to 4 bases, leaving 6 bases not matched to a gene. The CDR3 extends over 15 amino acids. This record comes from a study of T cells after yellow fever vaccination. For the study at large: Preparation used SMART-Seq v4 Ultra Low Input for the low-cell-number fractions.

Findings of the study overall: The booster saw the reappearance of most primary-vaccination clones (about 95% CD4, 70% to 90% CD8). Though weaker, the secondary response peaked faster, on day 5 versus 15.

The chain employs TRBV12-3 or TRBV12-4 and TRBJ2-3; 11 positions match TRBD2. The sequenced sample was PBMCs, obtained more than 4 days after the first yellow fever vaccination. This TCR was recovered from a man between 18 and 29 years old who received the YFV17D yellow fever vaccine. The CDR3 region is CASSQLAGAADTQYF. In nucleotides, the CDR3 is TGTGCCAGCAGCCAACTAGCGGGGGCGGCAGATACGCAGTATTTT.